Listed below are T cell receptor beta chains from one sample, sequenced in a study of blood T cell repertoires in COVID-19. Clones were sequenced by immunoSEQ multiplex PCR, and TCRdb holds only the in-frame ones, with some missing. The repertoire has 390,000 or so clones, roughly four fifths of them found once; the top ten carry around 5.1%. Specimen: PBMCs or T cells enriched from blood (not recorded which). Receptors were obtained from a woman aged 45-60 years who had recovered from COVID-19. Both conserved end residues are part of each CDR3. A D gene is named only where the DNA matches it firmly. Size tells how often a clone was seen (once, few, many) or the class of an expanded clone, and some rows leave it out.

D | size | J | V | CDR3 | DNA
- | - | TRBJ1-5 | TRBV4-2 | CASSQEIRGQPQHF | TGTGCCAGCAGCCAAGAGATTCGGGGGCAGCCCCAGCATTTT
- | - | TRBJ1-6 | TRBV5-4 | CASSLSDSPLHF | TGTGCCAGCAGCTTGTCTGATTCACCCCTCCACTTT
- | - | TRBJ1-5 | TRBV7-8 | CASSLGTGNQPQHF | TGTGCCAGCAGCTTAGGGACTGGCAATCAGCCCCAGCATTTT
- | - | TRBJ1-1 | TRBV30 | CAWSVFNEAFF | TGTGCCTGGAGTGTTTTTAATGAAGCTTTCTTT
- | - | TRBJ2-1 | TRBV7-8 | CASSLALYNEQFF | TGTGCCAGCAGCTTAGCCTTGTATAATGAGCAGTTCTTC
TRBD1 | - | TRBJ1-1 | TRBV6-1 | CASSENLGGWTEAFF | TGTGCCAGCAGTGAAAACCTAGGGGGCTGGACTGAAGCTTTCTTT
- | - | TRBJ2-6 | TRBV4-2 | CASSQEDPAGISGANVLTF | TGTGCCAGCAGCCAAGAGGACCCAGCGGGCATCTCTGGGGCCAACGTCCTGACTTTC
TRBD1 | - | TRBJ1-4 | TRBV5-1 | CASSLPLQGAPEKLFF | TGCGCCAGCAGCTTACCACTACAGGGGGCGCCTGAAAAACTGTTTTTT
TRBD1 | few | TRBJ2-7 | TRBV2 | CASKRTGYEQYF | TGTGCCAGCAAGAGGACAGGCTACGAGCAGTACTTC
TRBD1 | - | TRBJ1-2 | TRBV27 | CASSLTGQGAYGYTF | TGTGCCAGCAGTTTAACCGGACAGGGGGCGTATGGCTACACCTTC
- | - | TRBJ1-3 | TRBV29-1 | CSVVLLTGSGNTIYF | TGCAGCGTTGTCCTGCTTACAGGGTCTGGAAACACCATATATTTT
- | few | TRBJ2-3 | TRBV6-2/TRBV6-3 | CASSYIGGITDTQYF | TGTGCCAGCAGTTATATTGGCGGGATCACAGATACGCAGTATTTT
- | once | TRBJ1-2 | TRBV12-3/TRBV12-4 | CASSLALRYGYTF | TGTGCCAGCAGTTTAGCGCTGAGATATGGCTACACCTTC
TRBD2 | - | TRBJ2-7 | TRBV30 | CAWSKGRLAGGPEQYF | TGTGCCTGGAGTAAGGGGAGACTAGCTGGGGGTCCCGAGCAGTACTTC
TRBD1 | - | TRBJ2-5 | TRBV28 | CASSTRQGGETQYF | TGTGCCAGCAGTACAAGACAGGGTGGAGAGACCCAGTACTTC
TRBD1 | - | TRBJ1-1 | TRBV19 | CASTGQGGKAFF | TGTGCCAGTACCGGACAGGGGGGGAAAGCTTTCTTT
TRBD1 | few | TRBJ1-5 | TRBV19 | CASSWDRENQPQHF | TGTGCCAGTAGTTGGGACAGGGAAAATCAGCCCCAGCATTTT
TRBD1 | once | TRBJ1-3 | TRBV4-1 | CASSQVWDRGDTIYF | TGCGCCAGCAGCCAAGTCTGGGACAGGGGAGACACCATATATTTT
TRBD1 | - | TRBJ1-4 | TRBV7-2 | CASSLTTGGNNEKLFF | TGTGCCAGCAGCTTAACTACAGGGGGAAATAATGAAAAACTGTTTTTT
- | few | TRBJ1-1 | TRBV5-4 | CASSSTVNTEAFF | TGTGCCAGCAGCTCTACAGTGAACACTGAAGCTTTCTTT
TRBD2 | - | TRBJ2-7 | TRBV7-9 | CASSLAGGTSSGEQYF | TGTGCCAGCAGCTTAGCCGGAGGGACTAGCTCCGGCGAGCAGTACTTC
- | - | TRBJ2-3 | TRBV6-4 | CASSDYLGGTTDTQYF | TGTGCCAGCAGTGACTATCTGGGGGGTACCACAGATACGCAGTATTTT
TRBD2 | - | TRBJ2-3 | TRBV7-2 | CASSFGWGLAGLTDTQYF | TGTGCCAGCAGCTTTGGTTGGGGACTAGCGGGACTCACAGATACGCAGTATTTT
TRBD1 | - | TRBJ2-6 | TRBV7-8 | CASSETGAGANVLTF | TGTGCCAGCAGCGAGACAGGGGCTGGGGCCAACGTCCTGACTTTC
TRBD1 | - | TRBJ1-1 | TRBV3-1/TRBV3-2 | CASSQGGTGGGLNTEAFF | TGTGCCAGCAGCCAAGGCGGGACAGGGGGCGGATTGAACACTGAAGCTTTCTTT
TRBD1 | - | TRBJ1-4 | TRBV4-1 | CASSQVGDSATNEKLFF | TGCGCCAGCAGCCAAGTCGGGGACAGCGCAACTAATGAAAAACTGTTTTTT
TRBD1 | few | TRBJ2-7 | TRBV6-1 | CASSEGQGASYEQYF | TGTGCCAGCAGTGAGGGACAGGGGGCCTCCTACGAGCAGTACTTC